This T cell receptor (beta chain) is drawn from a study of vaccination and CD4 T cells after COVID-19. Study-wide results and caveats: Rising from roughly 21 to 40, the median of SARS-CoV-2-reactive clonotypes did not change significantly.

Described treatment: 10-day PBMC culture with coronavirus spike peptide pools or control peptides (ViraFEST assay). J gave up 8 bases and V 4 bases, and 4 bases lay outside the gene matches. The CDR3 runs 13 residues. Germline values: CDR1 SGHNT, CDR2 YENEEA. CD4+ T cells that had been cultured provided DNA sequenced with the Oncomine TCR Beta short-read assay. In TCRdb, the PCR reads were re-called with MiXCR into one record per CDR3 protein. The data contain about 20,000 distinct CDR3 sequences, roughly 50% of them singletons. This clonotype showed up just once. Antigen specificity is unknown. The sample taken for sequencing was CD4+ T cells from blood, cultured in vitro. The chain is built from TRBV11-3 and TRBJ1-2; 10 nucleotides agree with TRBD1. This TCR was sampled from a human donor who had recovered from COVID-19. In DNA form, the CDR3 reads TGTGCCAGCAGCTCGGGACAGGGGAAGGGCTACACCTTC. This gives the protein CASSSGQGKGYTF.